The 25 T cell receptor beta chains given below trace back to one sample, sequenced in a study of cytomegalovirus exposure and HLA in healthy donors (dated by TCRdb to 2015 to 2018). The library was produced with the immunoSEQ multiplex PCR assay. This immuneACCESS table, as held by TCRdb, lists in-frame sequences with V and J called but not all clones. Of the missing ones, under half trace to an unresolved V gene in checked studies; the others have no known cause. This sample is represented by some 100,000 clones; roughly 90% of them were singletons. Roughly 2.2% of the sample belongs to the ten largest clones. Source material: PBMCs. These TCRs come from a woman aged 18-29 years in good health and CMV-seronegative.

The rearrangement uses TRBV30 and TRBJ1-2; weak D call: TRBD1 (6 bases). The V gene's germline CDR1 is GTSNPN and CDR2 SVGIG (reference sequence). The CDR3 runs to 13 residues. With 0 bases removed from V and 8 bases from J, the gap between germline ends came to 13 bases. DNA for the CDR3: TGTGCCTGGAGTGTAGGGCAGGGGTTGGGCTACACCTTC. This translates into CAWSVGQGLGYTF.

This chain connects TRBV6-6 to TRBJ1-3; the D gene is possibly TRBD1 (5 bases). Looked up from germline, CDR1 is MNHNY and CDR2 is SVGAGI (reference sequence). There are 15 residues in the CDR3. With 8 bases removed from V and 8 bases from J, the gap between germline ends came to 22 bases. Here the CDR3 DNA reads TGTGCCAGCCTCCGACTCCGGGACGGCGGGGACACCATATATTTT. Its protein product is CASLRLRDGGDTIYF.

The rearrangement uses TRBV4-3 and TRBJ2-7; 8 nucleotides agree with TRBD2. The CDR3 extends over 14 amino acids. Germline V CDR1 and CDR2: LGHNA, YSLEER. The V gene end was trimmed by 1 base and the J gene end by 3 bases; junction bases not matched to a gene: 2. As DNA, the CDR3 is TGCGCCAGCAGCCAAGTCAGCGGGGGCTACGAGCAGTACTTC. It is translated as CASSQVSGGYEQYF.

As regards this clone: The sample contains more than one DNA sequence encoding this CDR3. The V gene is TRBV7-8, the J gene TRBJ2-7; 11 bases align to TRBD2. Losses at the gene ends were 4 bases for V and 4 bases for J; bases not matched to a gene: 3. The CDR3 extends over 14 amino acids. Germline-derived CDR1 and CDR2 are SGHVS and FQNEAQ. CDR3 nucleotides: TGTGCCAGCAGCTCCCTAGCGGGAGGATACGAGCAGTACTTC. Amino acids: CASSSLAGGYEQYF.

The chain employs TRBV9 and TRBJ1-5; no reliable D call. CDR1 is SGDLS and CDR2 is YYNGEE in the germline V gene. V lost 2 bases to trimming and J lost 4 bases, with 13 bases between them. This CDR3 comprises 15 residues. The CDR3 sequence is CASSVGGVVNQPQHF. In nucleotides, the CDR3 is TGTGCCAGCAGCGTGGGCGGGGTAGTGAATCAGCCCCAGCATTTT.

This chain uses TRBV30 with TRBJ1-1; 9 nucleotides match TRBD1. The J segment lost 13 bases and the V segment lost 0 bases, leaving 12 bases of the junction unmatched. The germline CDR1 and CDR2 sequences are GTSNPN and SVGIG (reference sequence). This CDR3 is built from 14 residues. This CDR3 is CAWSVPLYGTGFFF. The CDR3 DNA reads TGTGCCTGGAGTGTCCCCCTTTACGGGACAGGGTTTTTCTTT.

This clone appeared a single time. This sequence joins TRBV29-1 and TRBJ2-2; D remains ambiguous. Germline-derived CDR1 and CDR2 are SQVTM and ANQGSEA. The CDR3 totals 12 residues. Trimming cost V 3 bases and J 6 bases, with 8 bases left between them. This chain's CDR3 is CSVEFVSGELFF. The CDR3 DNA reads TGCAGCGTTGAGTTCGTGTCCGGGGAGCTGTTTTTT.

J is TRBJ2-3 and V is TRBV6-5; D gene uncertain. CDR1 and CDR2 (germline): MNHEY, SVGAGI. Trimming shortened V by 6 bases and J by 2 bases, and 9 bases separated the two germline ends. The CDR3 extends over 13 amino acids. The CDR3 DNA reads TGTGCCAGCAGATTCCTCCCCACAGATACGCAGTATTTT. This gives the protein CASRFLPTDTQYF.

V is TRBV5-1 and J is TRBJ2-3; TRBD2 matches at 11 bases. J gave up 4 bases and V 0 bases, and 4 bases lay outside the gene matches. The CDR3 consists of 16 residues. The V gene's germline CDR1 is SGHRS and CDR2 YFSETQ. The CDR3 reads CASSLGLAGLADTQYF. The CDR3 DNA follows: TGCGCCAGCAGCTTGGGACTAGCGGGGTTAGCAGATACGCAGTATTTT.

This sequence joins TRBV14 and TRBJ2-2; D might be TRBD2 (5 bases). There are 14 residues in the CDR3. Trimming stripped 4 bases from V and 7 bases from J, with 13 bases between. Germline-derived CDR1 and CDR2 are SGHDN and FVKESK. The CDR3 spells CASSRVKRDGELFF. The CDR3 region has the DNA TGTGCCAGCAGCCGCGTGAAGAGGGACGGGGAGCTGTTTTTT.

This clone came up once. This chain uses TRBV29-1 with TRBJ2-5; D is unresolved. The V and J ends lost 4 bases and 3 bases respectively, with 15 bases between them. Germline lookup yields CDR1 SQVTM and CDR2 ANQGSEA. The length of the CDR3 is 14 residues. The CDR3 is CSVAHGQLEETQYF. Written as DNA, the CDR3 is TGCAGCGTTGCCCATGGGCAACTTGAAGAGACCCAGTACTTC.

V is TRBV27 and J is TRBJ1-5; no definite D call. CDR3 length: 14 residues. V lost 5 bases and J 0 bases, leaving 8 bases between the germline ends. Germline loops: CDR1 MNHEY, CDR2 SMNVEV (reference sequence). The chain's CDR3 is CASSPTGSNQPQHF. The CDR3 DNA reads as TGTGCCAGCAGTCCCACGGGTAGCAATCAGCCCCAGCATTTT.

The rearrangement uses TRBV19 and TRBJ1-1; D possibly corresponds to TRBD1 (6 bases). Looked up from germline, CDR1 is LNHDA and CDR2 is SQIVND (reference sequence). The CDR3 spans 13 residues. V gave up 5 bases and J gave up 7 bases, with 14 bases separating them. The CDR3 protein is CASSLLGADEAFF. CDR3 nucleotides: TGTGCCAGTAGTCTCCTGGGGGCGGATGAAGCTTTCTTT.

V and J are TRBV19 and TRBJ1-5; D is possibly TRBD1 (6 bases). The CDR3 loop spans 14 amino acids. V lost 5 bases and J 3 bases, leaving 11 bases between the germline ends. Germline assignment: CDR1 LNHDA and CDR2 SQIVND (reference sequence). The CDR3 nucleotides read TGTGCCAGTAGTCGCGGGGGCACCAATCAGCCCCAGCATTTT. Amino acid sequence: CASSRGGTNQPQHF.

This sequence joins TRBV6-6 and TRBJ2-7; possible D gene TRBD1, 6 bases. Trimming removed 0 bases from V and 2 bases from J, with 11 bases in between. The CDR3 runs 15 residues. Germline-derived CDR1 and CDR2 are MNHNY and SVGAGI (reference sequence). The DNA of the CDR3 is TGTGCCAGCAGTTACTCCGTTGACAGGCCCTACGAGCAGTACTTC. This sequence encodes CASSYSVDRPYEQYF.

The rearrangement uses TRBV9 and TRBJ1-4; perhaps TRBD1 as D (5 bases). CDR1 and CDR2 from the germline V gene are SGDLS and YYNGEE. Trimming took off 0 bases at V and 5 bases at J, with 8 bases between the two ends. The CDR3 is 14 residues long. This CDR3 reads CASSVGGSNEKLFF. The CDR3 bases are TGTGCCAGCAGCGTAGGGGGCTCGAATGAAAAACTGTTTTTT.

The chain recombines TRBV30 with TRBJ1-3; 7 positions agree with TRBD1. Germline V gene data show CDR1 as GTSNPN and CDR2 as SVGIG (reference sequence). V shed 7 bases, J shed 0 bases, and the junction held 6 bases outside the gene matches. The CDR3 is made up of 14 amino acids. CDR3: CAFHRGYSGNTIYF. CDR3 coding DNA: TGTGCCTTTCACAGGGGTTACTCTGGAAACACCATATATTTT.

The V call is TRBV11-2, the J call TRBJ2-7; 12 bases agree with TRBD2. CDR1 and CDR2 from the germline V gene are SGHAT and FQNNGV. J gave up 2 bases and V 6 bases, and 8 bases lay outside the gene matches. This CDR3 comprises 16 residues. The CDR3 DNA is TGTGCCAGCAGGTCCCTAGCGGGGGGGTCGGCCTACGAGCAGTACTTC. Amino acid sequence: CASRSLAGGSAYEQYF.

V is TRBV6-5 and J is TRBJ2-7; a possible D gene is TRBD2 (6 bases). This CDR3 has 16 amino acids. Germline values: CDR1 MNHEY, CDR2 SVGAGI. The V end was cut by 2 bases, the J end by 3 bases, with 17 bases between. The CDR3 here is CASSYMASGGNYEQYF. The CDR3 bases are TGTGCCAGCAGTTACATGGCTTCAGGCGGGAACTACGAGCAGTACTTC.

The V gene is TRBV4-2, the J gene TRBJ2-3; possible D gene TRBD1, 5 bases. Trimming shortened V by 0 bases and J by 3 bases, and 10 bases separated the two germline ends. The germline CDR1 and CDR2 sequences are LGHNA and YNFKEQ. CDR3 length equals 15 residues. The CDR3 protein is CASSQELKGTDTQYF. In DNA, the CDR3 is TGTGCCAGCAGCCAAGAACTCAAGGGGACAGATACGCAGTATTTT.

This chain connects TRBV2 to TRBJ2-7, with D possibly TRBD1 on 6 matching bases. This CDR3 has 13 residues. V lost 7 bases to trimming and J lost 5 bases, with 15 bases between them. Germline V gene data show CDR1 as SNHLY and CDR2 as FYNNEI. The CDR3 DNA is TGTGCCAGCACCACTACAGGGTTGCACGAGCAGTACTTC. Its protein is CASTTTGLHEQYF.

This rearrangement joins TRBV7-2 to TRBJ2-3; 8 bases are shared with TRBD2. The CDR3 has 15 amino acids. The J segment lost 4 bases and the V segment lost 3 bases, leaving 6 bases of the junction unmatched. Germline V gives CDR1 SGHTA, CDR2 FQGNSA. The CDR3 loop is CASSFNGRAADTQYF. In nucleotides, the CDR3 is TGTGCCAGCAGCTTCAACGGGAGGGCCGCAGATACGCAGTATTTT.

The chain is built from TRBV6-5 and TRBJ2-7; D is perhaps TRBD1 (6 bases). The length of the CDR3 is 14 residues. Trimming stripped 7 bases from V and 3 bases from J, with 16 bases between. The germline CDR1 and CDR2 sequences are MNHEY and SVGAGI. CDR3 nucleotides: TGTGCCAGCAACAAACAGGGCTACCTCTACGAGCAGTACTTC. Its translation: CASNKQGYLYEQYF.

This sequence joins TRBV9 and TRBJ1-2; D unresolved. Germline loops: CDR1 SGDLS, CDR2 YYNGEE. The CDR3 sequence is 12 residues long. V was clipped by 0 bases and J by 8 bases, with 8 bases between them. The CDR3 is CASSVDGEGYTF. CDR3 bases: TGTGCCAGCAGCGTAGATGGGGAGGGCTACACCTTC.

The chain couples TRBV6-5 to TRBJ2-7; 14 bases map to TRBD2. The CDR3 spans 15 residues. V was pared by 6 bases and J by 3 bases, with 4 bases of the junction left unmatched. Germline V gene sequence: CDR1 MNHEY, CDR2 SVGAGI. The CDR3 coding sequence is TGTGCCAGCAGACCCGGGACTAGCGGGAGCTACGAGCAGTACTTC. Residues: CASRPGTSGSYEQYF.